This is a list of T cell receptor beta chains from one sample in a study of shared clonotypes between healthy human individuals. Only in-frame clones appear in the TCRdb table, and some are missing; sequencing was by immunoSEQ multiplex PCR. The table records over a million clones, 98% to 99% of them present only once. The sequenced material came from naive CD4+ T cells sorted from blood. These receptors were obtained from a young man in good health. Both conserved end residues are part of each CDR3. A D gene is named only where the DNA matches it firmly. Clone size is not always given. Where it is, it says once, few, many or a class for expanded clones.

abundance	len	v_gene	d_gene	j_gene	CDR3aa	CDR3nt
once	15	TRBV5-4	-	TRBJ2-3	CASSLAGSGTDTQYF	TGTGCCAGCAGCTTGGCCGGGAGCGGCACAGATACGCAGTATTTT
-	11	TRBV6-4	-	TRBJ2-7	CASSDGDEQYF	TGTGCCAGCAGTGACGGGGACGAGCAGTACTTC
-	20	TRBV27	TRBD1	TRBJ1-5	CASSFLPPGQGIYSNQPQHF	TGTGCCAGCAGTTTCCTCCCGCCGGGACAGGGGATTTATAGCAATCAGCCCCAGCATTTT
-	14	TRBV18	TRBD1	TRBJ1-1	CASSSGTVNTEAFF	TGTGCCAGCTCATCCGGGACAGTAAACACTGAAGCTTTCTTT
-	17	TRBV18	TRBD1	TRBJ1-1	CASSPQTFTGGNTEAFF	TGTGCCAGCTCACCACAAACCTTTACAGGGGGGAACACTGAAGCTTTCTTT
-	17	TRBV19	TRBD2	TRBJ2-1	CASSTWRRESSYNEQFF	TGTGCCAGTAGTACCTGGCGGCGGGAGAGCTCCTACAATGAGCAGTTCTTC
once	13	TRBV7-2	-	TRBJ1-3	CASSFGGRNTIYF	TGTGCCAGCAGCTTTGGTGGCAGAAACACCATATATTTT
-	14	TRBV5-4	-	TRBJ2-5	CASSLVADQETQYF	TGTGCCAGCAGCTTGGTGGCTGACCAAGAGACCCAGTACTTC
-	13	TRBV30	-	TRBJ1-1	CAWSVYSNTEAFF	TGTGCCTGGAGTGTATACAGTAACACTGAAGCTTTCTTT
-	12	TRBV29-1	TRBD1	TRBJ2-7	CSVGTGSYEQYF	TGCAGCGTTGGGACAGGCTCCTACGAGCAGTACTTC